Below are 10 T cell receptor beta chains sequenced from a single sample in a study of blood T cell repertoires in COVID-19. This table comes from immunoSEQ multiplex PCR, and its TCRdb copy is limited to in-frame clones, with some not included. The sample has 200,000 to 250,000 clones, 88% seen once; the top ten hold less than 3%. The sequenced material came from peripheral blood. The origin of the receptors is an older woman with acute or convalescent COVID-19.

This chain joins TRBV14 and TRBJ1-2; 10 nucleotides agree with TRBD1. J gave up 4 bases and V 5 bases, and 7 bases lay outside the gene matches. There are 15 residues in the CDR3. Per germline, CDR1 SGHDN and CDR2 FVKESK. The CDR3 here is CASSKPGQGIYGYTF. The CDR3 nucleotides read TGTGCCAGCAGCAAGCCGGGACAGGGGATCTATGGCTACACCTTC.

This clone was detected once. Other DNA sequences in the sample encode the same CDR3. The chain links TRBV6-5 to TRBJ1-3, with TRBD1 matching 10 bases. Germline CDR1 and CDR2: MNHEY and SVGAGI. This CDR3 is built from 14 residues. The V gene end was trimmed by 6 bases and the J gene end by 4 bases; junction bases not matched to a gene: 3. In DNA, the CDR3 is TGTGCCAGCAGGGGGACAGGGGCCGGAAACACCATATATTTT. This codes for CASRGTGAGNTIYF.

The chain carries TRBV18 and TRBJ2-3; TRBD1 matches at 9 bases. Trimming took 0 bases from V and 4 from J; bases not matched to a gene: 2. Germline V gene data show CDR1 as KGHSH and CDR2 as LQKENI. The CDR3 runs to 15 residues. The CDR3 DNA reads TGTGCCAGCTCACCACCCGGGACAGGGTCAGATACGCAGTATTTT. Encoded protein: CASSPPGTGSDTQYF.

The chain is built from TRBV19 and TRBJ2-1; no clear D gene. CDR1 LNHDA and CDR2 SQIVND come from the germline V gene (reference sequence). CDR3 length: 13 amino acids. The V and J ends lost 3 bases and 7 bases respectively, with 10 bases between them. The CDR3 DNA follows: TGTGCCAGTAGTATCCCCCTAGTTAATGAGCAGTTCTTC. It encodes CASSIPLVNEQFF.

This chain links TRBV7-6 with TRBJ2-7; 8 nucleotides align to TRBD1. The CDR3 runs 17 residues. J gave up 3 bases and V 5 bases, and 15 bases lay outside the gene matches. CDR1 and CDR2 from the germline V gene are SGHVS and FNYEAQ. For the CDR3, the DNA is TGTGCCAGCAGCCCTAGACCCCCGGGACAGGCCTACTACGAGCAGTACTTC. It translates to CASSPRPPGQAYYEQYF.

The chain joins TRBV27 to TRBJ2-7; TRBD1 might be the D (6 bases). The CDR3 extends over 15 amino acids. Germline loops: CDR1 MNHEY, CDR2 SMNVEV (reference sequence). Trimming stripped 2 bases from V and 6 bases from J, with 17 bases between. CDR3 sequence (DNA): TGTGCCAGCAGTTTAAGGGGGTTCTGGGTAAGCGAGCAGTACTTC. This codes for CASSLRGFWVSEQYF.

V is TRBV3-1 (or the pseudogene TRBV3-2) and J is TRBJ1-3; the D is unclear. The CDR3 is made up of 13 amino acids. Per the germline V gene, CDR1 is LGHDT and CDR2 is YNNKEL (reference sequence). V shed 2 bases and J shed 8 bases, with 10 bases lying between them. CDR3 DNA sequence: TGTGCCAGCAGCCAATCTGGAGTGTACACCATATATTTT. It codes for CASSQSGVYTIYF.

This clone has just one count. The rearrangement links TRBV25-1 to TRBJ2-6; the D gene is possibly TRBD2 (5 bases). Deletions cut 7 bases from V and 8 bases from J, with 15 bases between. Germline CDR1 reads MGHDK; CDR2 reads SYGVNS. The CDR3 covers 14 residues. Written as DNA, the CDR3 is TGTGCCAGCAAGCCGGCGGGTGGACCCAACGTCCTGACTTTC. It encodes CASKPAGGPNVLTF.

For the CDR3, the DNA is TGTGCCAGCAGCCAACCTGGACAGGGGGCGATTGAAGCTTTCTTT. Translation: CASSQPGQGAIEAFF. The rearrangement joins TRBV6-5 to TRBJ1-1; 11 nucleotides align to TRBD1. The ends lost 6 bases at V and 7 bases at J; junction bases unmatched: 10. The V gene's germline CDR1 is MNHEY and CDR2 SVGAGI. CDR3 length: 15 amino acids.

The chain couples TRBV11-2 to TRBJ1-1; tentative D call: TRBD1 (6 bases). Per germline, CDR1 SGHAT and CDR2 FQNNGV. The V and J ends lost 5 bases and 0 bases respectively, with 10 bases between them. The CDR3 totals 14 residues. CDR3 sequence (DNA): TGTGCCAGCAGCCTACAGGGCATGAACACTGAAGCTTTCTTT. It is translated as CASSLQGMNTEAFF.